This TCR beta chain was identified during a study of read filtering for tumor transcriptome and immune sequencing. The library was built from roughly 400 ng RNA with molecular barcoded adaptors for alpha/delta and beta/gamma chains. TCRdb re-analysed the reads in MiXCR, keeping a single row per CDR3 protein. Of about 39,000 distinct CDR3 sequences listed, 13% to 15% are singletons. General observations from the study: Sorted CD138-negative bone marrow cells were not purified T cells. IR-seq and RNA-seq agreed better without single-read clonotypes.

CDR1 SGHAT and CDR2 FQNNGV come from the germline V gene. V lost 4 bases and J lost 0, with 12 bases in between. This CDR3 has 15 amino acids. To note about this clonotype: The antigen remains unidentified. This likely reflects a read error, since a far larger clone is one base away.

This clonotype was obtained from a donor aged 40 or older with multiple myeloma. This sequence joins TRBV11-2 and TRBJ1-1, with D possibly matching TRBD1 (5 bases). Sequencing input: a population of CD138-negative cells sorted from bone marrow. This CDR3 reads CASSSGQRLNTEAFF. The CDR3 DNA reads TGTGCCAGCAGCTCGGGGCAGAGATTGAACACTGAAGCTTTCTTT.